This is a list of T cell receptor beta chains from one sample in a study of cytomegalovirus exposure and HLA in healthy donors. The table came from immunoSEQ multiplex PCR; TCRdb's copy has only in-frame clones and leaves some out. The sample consists of about 81,000 clones, 75% to 85% of them appearing once. Sequenced sample: PBMCs. These TCRs come from a man aged 45-65 years in good health and CMV-seropositive. Each CDR3 is given with its conserved first and last residue.

v_call	cdr3_aa
TRBV9	CASSVEGFTEAFF
TRBV6-4	CASSPGLAPDTQYF
TRBV4-1	CASSLLPLQGEQYF
TRBV4-1	CASSQEIGVTHANTGELFF
TRBV19	CASSNVPDRADTQYF
TRBV4-2	CASSLGTSGRGSRETQYF
TRBV30	CAWSVGQGAYGYTF
TRBV7-8	CASSTGLAGNTGELFF
TRBV9	CASSEGGRVYNEQFF
TRBV9	CASSGDRAGYTF
TRBV11-2	CASSLGESGPVTDTQYF
TRBV4-1	CASSQAGVVTGELFF
TRBV25-1	CASSASGNNQPQHF
TRBV19	CASSAPRRGSTEAFF
TRBV2	CANLRGIGKNSQYF
TRBV5-4	CASSTSGKSHNEQFF
TRBV9	CASSVVADSYNEQFF
TRBV11-3	CASSSTGKGGGTSINNEQFF
TRBV25-1	CATHRGPYGYTF
TRBV2	CASRQQGRNEQFF
TRBV29-1	CSVGEGSYEQYF
TRBV7-2	CASSPRGGAGRGNTEAFF
TRBV18	CASSPPSVKETQYF
TRBV29-1	CSVEDTTANEKLFF
TRBV6-1	CASSVGSFYEQYF
TRBV13	CASSLTGGDEKLFF
TRBV11-3	CASSGRDTQETQYF
TRBV7-2	CASRRTGAYEQYF
TRBV4-2	CASSLGTSGIDEQFF
TRBV4-1	CASSSSGLAGGTGELFF
TRBV4-3	CASSQDWQGKNIQYF